One and the same sample provided the 6 T cell receptor beta chains below, sequenced in a study of Ad26.COV2.S vaccination and SARS-CoV-2 variants (dated by TCRdb to the early 2020s). The library was made by the immunoSEQ multiplex PCR assay. The clones in this table, taken by TCRdb from immuneACCESS, are in-frame only. Not every clone is retained; where verified, under half of the shortfall comes from an unresolved V gene, and the cause of the rest is unknown. In this sample the table shows about 320,000 clones, more than 70% of which occur a single time. Of the sample, around 2% falls within the top ten clones. In the paper's terms, the treatment or condition label means: some 20 received Ad26.COV2.S at low or high dose, single or two shots; several received placebo; per-sample allocation not given. Repertoires of vaccine and placebo recipients were sequenced from samples taken on day 63 after the first injection.

Sample: peripheral blood, taken in a trial of Ad26.COV2.S vaccine versus placebo. The source is a person between 18 and 59 years old who received the Ad26.COV2.S COVID-19 vaccine or a placebo.

The chain links TRBV24-1 to TRBJ2-3; TRBD2 agrees at 9 bases. This CDR3 is built from 14 residues. CDR1 and CDR2 (germline): KGHDR, SFDVKD. The ends lost 6 bases at V and 4 bases at J; junction bases unmatched: 4. The CDR3 loop reads CATSLSGGADTQYF. DNA for the CDR3: TGTGCCACCAGTCTTAGCGGGGGTGCAGATACGCAGTATTTT.

CDR3 sequence: CASSLKSGRVNEQFF. The CDR3 nucleotides read TGTGCCAGCAGCTTAAAGTCGGGCAGGGTGAATGAGCAGTTCTTC. V is TRBV7-2 and J is TRBJ2-1; D is possibly TRBD1 (5 bases). The CDR3 loop spans 15 amino acids. Between the trimmed V and J ends, which lost 2 bases and 7 bases, there was a span of 15 bases. Germline V CDR1 and CDR2: SGHTA, FQGNSA.

The chain employs TRBV18 and TRBJ2-7; 9 nucleotides line up with TRBD1. The J segment lost 4 bases and the V segment lost 4 bases, leaving 5 bases of the junction unmatched. Looked up from germline, CDR1 is KGHSH and CDR2 is LQKENI. The CDR3 totals 14 residues. Written as DNA, the CDR3 is TGTGCCAGCTCACTACCGGGACAGGGTTACGAGCAGTACTTC. Translation gives CASSLPGQGYEQYF.

The gene calls are TRBV6-5 and TRBJ2-7, with TRBD1 matching 10 bases. Germline CDR1 MNHEY, CDR2 SVGAGI. The CDR3 has 16 amino acids. The V segment lost 4 bases and the J segment 1 base; nucleotides outside the gene matches: 7. CDR3 loop: CASSSAAGQGSYEQYF. The CDR3 DNA reads as TGTGCCAGCAGTTCGGCCGCGGGACAGGGGTCCTACGAGCAGTACTTC.

V usage is TRBV30 and J usage is TRBJ1-1; D unresolved. Germline CDR1 reads GTSNPN; CDR2 reads SVGIG (reference sequence). V lost 4 bases, J lost 0 bases, and 15 bases lay in between. This CDR3 is built from 15 residues. For the CDR3, the DNA is TGTGCCTGGACTCGAGCGGGCAGACTGAACACTGAAGCTTTCTTT. Amino acids: CAWTRAGRLNTEAFF.

This sequence joins TRBV7-2 and TRBJ1-2; possible D gene TRBD1, 6 bases. The CDR3 consists of 14 residues. The ends were cut back, 1 base at V and 1 base at J, with 7 bases in the middle. Germline V gives CDR1 SGHTA, CDR2 FQGNSA. The DNA for the CDR3 is TGTGCCAGCAGCTTAGACAGGGTTAACTATGGCTACACCTTC. Amino acid sequence: CASSLDRVNYGYTF.